A single sample is the source of the 21 T cell receptor beta chains below, sequenced in a study of control samples from healthy donors and cancer patients. Libraries were prepared by immunoSEQ multiplex PCR; TCRdb keeps only in-frame clonotypes and omits some of them. The sample carries 260,000 or so clones, roughly 87% recorded once. The source material was PBMCs. These receptors were obtained from a woman aged 60-75 years with lung cancer.

The chain combines TRBV7-6 with TRBJ1-6; 8 nucleotides match TRBD1. J was trimmed by 14 bases and V by 5 bases; bases with no gene match: 11. Germline V gene sequence: CDR1 SGHVS, CDR2 FNYEAQ. The CDR3 length is 14 residues. The DNA for the CDR3 is TGTGCCAGCAGCCCCGGACAGGGACAATGGACCCTCCACTTT. It specifies CASSPGQGQWTLHF.

The chain is built from TRBV5-1 and TRBJ1-1; no reliable D call. CDR1 SGHRS and CDR2 YFSETQ come from the germline V gene. V was pared by 4 bases and J by 0 bases, with 7 bases between. The CDR3 sequence is 13 residues long. DNA for the CDR3: TGCGCCAGCAGCACAGCAATGAACACTGAAGCTTTCTTT. Its translation is CASSTAMNTEAFF.

This clone appeared a few times. The gene calls are TRBV10-1 and TRBJ1-6; 10 bases are a match to TRBD1. This CDR3 contains 15 residues. Germline V gene lookup returns CDR1 WNHNN and CDR2 SYGVQD (reference sequence). V shed 3 bases and J 7 bases; nucleotides not matched to a gene: 3. Written as DNA, the CDR3 is TGCGCCAGCAGTGATGACAGGGGGCACAATTCACCCCTCCACTTT. It codes for CASSDDRGHNSPLHF.

Here the CDR3 reads CASSLGRGSGANVLTF. The CDR3 bases are TGTGCCAGCAGCTTGGGCAGGGGTTCTGGGGCCAACGTCCTGACTTTC. J is TRBJ2-6 and V is TRBV5-4, with D possibly matching TRBD1 (6 bases). The CDR3 has 16 residues. The V gene lost 0 bases and the J gene lost 1 base, with 8 bases spanning the gap. Germline CDR1 SGHNT, CDR2 YYREEE (reference sequence).

The V and J genes are TRBV19 and TRBJ2-7, with a possible D match to TRBD1 (6 bases). This CDR3 comprises 13 residues. Germline CDR1 reads LNHDA; CDR2 reads SQIVND (reference sequence). Trimming took off 3 bases at V and 3 bases at J, with 9 bases between the two ends. This chain's CDR3 is CASSMSRGYEQYF. In nucleotides, the CDR3 is TGTGCCAGTAGTATGTCCAGGGGCTACGAGCAGTACTTC.

This clone was found a few times. The chain combines TRBV30 with TRBJ2-2, with D tentatively TRBD2 (5 bases). V was trimmed by 3 bases and J by 2 bases, leaving 10 bases between them. The CDR3 is 14 residues long. Germline V CDR1 and CDR2: GTSNPN, SVGIG (reference sequence). Here the CDR3 DNA reads TGTGCCTGGAGCCTAGCCTTTAACACCGGGGAGCTGTTTTTT. Its protein is CAWSLAFNTGELFF.

V usage is TRBV3-1 (or the pseudogene TRBV3-2) and J usage is TRBJ2-2, with unresolved D. Trimming removed 0 bases at V and 5 bases at J, with 7 bases between. Germline V gives CDR1 LGHDT, CDR2 YNNKEL (reference sequence). CDR3 size: 14 residues. The CDR3 coding sequence is TGTGCCAGCAGCCAAGAGTGGGTTACCGGGGAGCTGTTTTTT. Translating it yields CASSQEWVTGELFF.

The rearrangement uses TRBV5-1 and TRBJ2-3; 7 positions match TRBD1. With 1 base clipped from V and 4 bases from J, the junction kept 3 bases outside the gene matches. The CDR3 covers 14 residues. Germline loops: CDR1 SGHRS, CDR2 YFSETQ. CDR3 region: CASSLFDRADTQYF. The CDR3 DNA reads TGCGCCAGCAGCTTGTTCGACAGGGCAGATACGCAGTATTTT. Looking up the rest from reference TRBV5-1 and TRBJ2-3 gives the full variable domain: KAGVTQTPRYLIKTRGQQVTLSCSPISGHRSVSWYQQTPGQGLQFLFEYFSETQRNKGNFPGRFSGRQFSNSRSEMNVSTLELGDSALYLCASSLFDRADTQYFGPGTRLTVL.

The rearrangement uses TRBV9 and TRBJ2-3; the D call may be TRBD1 or TRBD2 (6 bases each). Germline V gene data show CDR1 as SGDLS and CDR2 as YYNGEE. CDR3 length: 17 amino acids. V was cut by 4 bases and J by 5 bases, with 23 bases left in between. In DNA form, the CDR3 reads TGTGCCAGCAGCCCAGGCGGAGGGGGTTGGGGGCTAGATACGCAGTATTTT. It is translated as CASSPGGGGWGLDTQYF.

The CDR3 coding sequence is TGTGCCAGCAGCAGAGAGGGGCAGCCCCAGCATTTT. It is translated as CASSREGQPQHF. This chain uses TRBV12-3 or TRBV12-4 with TRBJ1-5; a possible D gene is TRBD1 (5 bases). The CDR3 has 12 residues. V lost 6 bases to trimming and J lost 7 bases, with 10 bases between them.

CDR3 DNA: TGTGCCAGCAGTTCCAGGGGGTCTCGGGGCTACACCTTC. Its protein is CASSSRGSRGYTF. The V call is TRBV3-1 (or the pseudogene TRBV3-2), the J call TRBJ1-2; 7 bases line up with TRBD1. V gave up 6 bases and J gave up 8 bases; unmatched junction bases: 9. The CDR3 runs 13 residues. The germline CDR1 and CDR2 sequences are LGHDT and YNNKEL (reference sequence).

The CDR3 protein is CASSRGRSYEQYF. The CDR3 coding sequence is TGTGCCAGCAGTAGGGGCCGCTCCTACGAGCAGTACTTC. The chain couples TRBV28 to TRBJ2-7; D is perhaps TRBD1 (5 bases). With 5 bases removed from V and 0 bases from J, the gap between germline ends came to 8 bases. There are 13 residues in the CDR3. Germline-derived CDR1 and CDR2 are MDHEN and SYDVKM.

This clone showed up just once. This chain uses TRBV5-1 with TRBJ1-1; 7 nucleotides match TRBD1. The germline V gene has CDR1 SGHRS and CDR2 YFSETQ. The CDR3 is made up of 16 amino acids. V was clipped by 1 base and J by 1 base; unmatched bases: 7. For the CDR3, the DNA is TGCGCCAGCAGCTTGCAAGTCACAGGGGCGAACACTGAAGCTTTCTTT. It codes for CASSLQVTGANTEAFF.

The gene calls are TRBV29-1 and TRBJ2-3; either TRBD1 or TRBD2 may fit D (6 bases each). This CDR3 spans 16 amino acids. V lost 7 bases to trimming and J lost 0 bases, with 20 bases between them. CDR1 is SQVTM and CDR2 is ANQGSEA in the germline V gene. The CDR3 nucleotides are TGCAGCGGTGCGCTCTCCACAGGGACTAGCACAGATACGCAGTATTTT. It codes for CSGALSTGTSTDTQYF.

This clone was seen a few times. The CDR3 is CASSLGGISYRRDGYTF. In nucleotides, the CDR3 is TGTGCCAGCAGCTTGGGAGGGATCTCCTATAGGAGAGATGGCTACACCTTC. The chain employs TRBV5-6 and TRBJ1-2; D gene ambiguous. Germline loops: CDR1 SGHDT, CDR2 YYEEEE. CDR3 length: 17 amino acids. Trimming cost V 0 bases and J 6 bases, with 21 bases left between them.

The chain joins TRBV16 to TRBJ2-3, with D possibly being TRBD2 (5 bases). V was shortened by 4 bases and J by 6 bases, with 8 bases between the two germline ends. CDR3 size: 12 residues. Germline V gene data show CDR1 as KGHSY and CDR2 as FQNENV. The CDR3 spells CASSLKRDTQYF. CDR3 bases: TGTGCCAGCAGCCTGAAGCGGGATACGCAGTATTTT. The variable domain in full, with the rest retrieved from reference TRBV16 and TRBJ2-3, is GEEVAQTPKHLVRGEGQKAKLYCAPIKGHSYVFWYQQVLKNEFKFLISFQNENVFDETGMPKERFSAKCLPNSPCSLEIQATKLEDSAVYFCASSLKRDTQYFGPGTRLTVL.

This clone was counted a single time. Other nucleotide sequences from this sample produce the same CDR3. The V call is TRBV2, the J call TRBJ1-1, with no clear D. Germline V lookup: CDR1 SNHLY, CDR2 FYNNEI. The CDR3 has 11 residues. Trimming took 8 bases from V and 1 from J, leaving 5 bases between them. The CDR3 nucleotides are TGTGCCAGCTCCCGGAACACTGAAGCTTTCTTT. Protein: CASSRNTEAFF. The whole variable domain, remainder taken from reference TRBV2 and TRBJ1-1, is EPEVTQTPSHQVTQMGQEVILRCVPISNHLYFYWYRQILGQKVEFLVSFYNNEISEKSEIFDDQFSVERPDGSNFTLKIRSTKLEDSAMYFCASSRNTEAFFGQGTRLTVV.

The chain recombines TRBV5-1 with TRBJ2-2, with TRBD2 as a possible D gene (6 bases). The CDR3 is 13 residues long. V was cut by 4 bases and J by 7 bases, with 11 bases left in between. Germline-derived CDR1 and CDR2 are SGHRS and YFSETQ. CDR3 bases: TGCGCCAGCAGCCTGGAGGGTATCGGGGAGCTGTTTTTT. It translates to CASSLEGIGELFF.

The genes are TRBV29-1 and TRBJ1-2; D remains unclear. Trimming took 4 bases from V and 8 from J, leaving 17 bases between them. The germline V gene has CDR1 SQVTM and CDR2 ANQGSEA. This CDR3 region has 13 residues. DNA for the CDR3: TGCAGCGTTGCCGTCTCCGCGGGTCTCGGCTACACCTTC. Its translation: CSVAVSAGLGYTF.

This clone was observed a single time. The chain has TRBV2 and TRBJ1-1; D not certain. This CDR3 is 15 amino acids long. From germline, CDR1 is SNHLY and CDR2 FYNNEI. The V end was cut by 5 bases, the J end by 6 bases, with 19 bases between. This chain's CDR3 is CASSKSQAAWAEAFF. The CDR3 DNA reads as TGTGCCAGCAGTAAATCCCAGGCCGCTTGGGCTGAAGCTTTCTTT.

J is TRBJ2-1 and V is TRBV7-2, with D maybe TRBD1 (5 bases). Germline V gene lookup returns CDR1 SGHTA and CDR2 FQGNSA. The CDR3 loop spans 16 amino acids. With 1 base removed from V and 0 bases from J, the gap between germline ends came to 10 bases. CDR3 DNA sequence: TGTGCCAGCAGCTTAGGGGGCCCCTCCTCCTACAATGAGCAGTTCTTC. Translated: CASSLGGPSSYNEQFF.